This TCR beta chain was sequenced for a study of identical twins. Study-level points and caveats: It was out-of-frame TCR alpha sharing in monozygotic twins that models underestimated. Abundant beta clonotypes from cord blood bore fewer insertions; memory repertoires lacked this pattern. Invariant cells of the MAIT and iNKT types might have partly distorted the zero-insertion analyses.

The cDNA had a unique molecular identifier and a template-switch universal primer site. TCRdb independently ran MiXCR on the 5' RACE reads; one entry per CDR3 protein. The sample lists 1.5 million to 2 million distinct CDR3 sequences; less than 40% were seen once. Worth noting for this clonotype: Its antigen is still unknown.

This CDR3 spans 14 amino acids. V was clipped by 2 bases and J by 3 bases, with 7 bases between them. CDR1 is LNHDA and CDR2 is SQIVND in the germline V gene (reference sequence). The TCR sequence derives from a newborn girl in good health. The sample comprised cord blood. The chain uses TRBV19 and TRBJ2-2, with D possibly TRBD1 on 5 matching bases. The CDR3 loop is CASSISRDTGELFF. The CDR3, as DNA: TGTGCCAGTAGTATATCCAGGGACACCGGGGAGCTGTTTTTT.